This TCR beta chain is drawn from a study of T cell responses to AZD1222 COVID-19 vaccine. TCRdb's table, derived via immunoSEQ multiplex PCR, lists solely in-frame clones and lacks some. The top ten clones hold 9% to 9.5% of a sample with 100,000 to 150,000 clones, 75% to 90% of them seen once. Germline V lookup: CDR1 MNHEY, CDR2 SVGAGI. Trimming removed 7 bases at V and 3 bases at J, with 10 bases between. The CDR3 is made up of 13 amino acids. V and J are TRBV6-5 and TRBJ1-5; D unresolved. The source was peripheral blood, collected on day 0 of AZD1222 vaccination. The sequence was obtained from an adult in good health. CDR3 region: CASKADLNQPQHF. DNA of the CDR3: TGTGCCAGCAAGGCGGACCTCAATCAGCCCCAGCATTTT.